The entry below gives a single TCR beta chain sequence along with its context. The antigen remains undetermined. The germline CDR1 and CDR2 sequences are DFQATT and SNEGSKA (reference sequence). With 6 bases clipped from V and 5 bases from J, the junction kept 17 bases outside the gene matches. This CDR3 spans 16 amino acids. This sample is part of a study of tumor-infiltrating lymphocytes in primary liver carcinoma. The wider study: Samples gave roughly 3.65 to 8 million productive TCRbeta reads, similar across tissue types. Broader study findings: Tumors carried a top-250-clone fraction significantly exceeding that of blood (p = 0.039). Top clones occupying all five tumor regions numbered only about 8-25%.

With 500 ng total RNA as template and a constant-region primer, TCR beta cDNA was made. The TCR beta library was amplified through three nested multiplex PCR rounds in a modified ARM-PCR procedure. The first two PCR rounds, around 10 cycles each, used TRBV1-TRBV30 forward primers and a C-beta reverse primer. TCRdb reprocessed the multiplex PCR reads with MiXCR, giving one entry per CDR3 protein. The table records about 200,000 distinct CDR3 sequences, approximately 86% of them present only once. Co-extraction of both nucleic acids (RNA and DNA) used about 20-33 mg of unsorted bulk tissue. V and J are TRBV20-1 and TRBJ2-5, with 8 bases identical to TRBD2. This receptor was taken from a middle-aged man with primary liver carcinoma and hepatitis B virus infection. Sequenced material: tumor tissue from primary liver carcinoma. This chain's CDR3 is CSAIIVSGRVGETQYF. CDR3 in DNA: TGCAGTGCCATAATTGTCAGCGGGAGAGTAGGGGAGACCCAGTACTTC.